This TCR beta chain was recorded in a study of blood T cell repertoires in COVID-19. Study details: Both acute and convalescent COVID-19 samples were obtained from the United States, Italy and Spain. Sample material is recorded as cDNA or gDNA derived from T cells, B-cell-depleted T cells, or PBMCs.

Per the study methods: Nucleated cell counts were estimated from reference gene primer amplification. Sequencing used immunoSEQ multiplex PCR; TCRdb keeps in-frame clones, though not all of them. The V and J calls and clone size come from that table; D and trimming were worked out from the DNA. The sample lists 200,000 to 300,000 clones; around 86% were seen once. In its sample, this clone was seen a few times. The receptor comes from a man aged 35 to 55 who had recovered from COVID-19. The specimen sequenced was peripheral blood.

CDR3 amino acids: CASSPLTGHEQYF. The CDR3 nucleotides read TGTGCCAGCAGTCCCCTGACAGGCCACGAGCAGTACTTC. The V gene is TRBV6-5, the J gene TRBJ2-7; possibly TRBD1 for D (6 bases). Germline CDR1 is MNHEY and CDR2 is SVGAGI. The CDR3 totals 13 residues. Trimming took off 5 bases at V and 5 bases at J, with 13 bases between the two ends.